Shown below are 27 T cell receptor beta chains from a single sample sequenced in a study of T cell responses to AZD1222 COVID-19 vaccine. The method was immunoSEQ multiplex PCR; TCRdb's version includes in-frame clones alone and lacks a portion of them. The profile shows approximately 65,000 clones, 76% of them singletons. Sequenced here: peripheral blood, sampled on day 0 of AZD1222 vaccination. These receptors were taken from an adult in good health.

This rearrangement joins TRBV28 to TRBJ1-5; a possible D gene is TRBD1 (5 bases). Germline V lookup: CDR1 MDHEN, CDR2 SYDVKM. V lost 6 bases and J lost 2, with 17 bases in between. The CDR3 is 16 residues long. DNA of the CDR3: TGTGCCAGCAGCACCAGGGTAGAGGTCCGCAATCAGCCCCAGCATTTT. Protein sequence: CASSTRVEVRNQPQHF.

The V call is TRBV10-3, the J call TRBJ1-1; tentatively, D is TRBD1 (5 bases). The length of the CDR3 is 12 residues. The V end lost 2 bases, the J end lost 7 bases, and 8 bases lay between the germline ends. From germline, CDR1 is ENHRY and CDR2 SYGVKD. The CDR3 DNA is TGTGCCATCAGTGAGGGGGGGGGTGAAGCTTTCTTT. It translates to CAISEGGGEAFF.

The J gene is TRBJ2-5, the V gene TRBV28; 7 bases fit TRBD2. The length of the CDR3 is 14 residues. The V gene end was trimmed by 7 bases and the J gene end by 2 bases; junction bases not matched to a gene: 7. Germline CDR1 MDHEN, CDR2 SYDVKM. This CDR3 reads CASNELAVQETQYF. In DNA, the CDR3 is TGTGCCAGCAATGAGCTAGCGGTACAAGAGACCCAGTACTTC. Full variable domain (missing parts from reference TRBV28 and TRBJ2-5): DVKVTQSSRYLVKRTGEKVFLECVQDMDHENMFWYRQDPGLGLRLIYFSYDVKMKEKGDIPEGYSVSREKKERFSLILESASTNQTSMYLCASNELAVQETQYFGPGTRLLVL.

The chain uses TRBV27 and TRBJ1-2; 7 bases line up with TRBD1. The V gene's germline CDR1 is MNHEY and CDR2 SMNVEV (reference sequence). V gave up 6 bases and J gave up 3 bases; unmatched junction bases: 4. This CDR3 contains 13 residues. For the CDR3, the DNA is TGTGCCAGCAGGGACGGACAGGACTATGGCTACACCTTC. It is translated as CASRDGQDYGYTF.

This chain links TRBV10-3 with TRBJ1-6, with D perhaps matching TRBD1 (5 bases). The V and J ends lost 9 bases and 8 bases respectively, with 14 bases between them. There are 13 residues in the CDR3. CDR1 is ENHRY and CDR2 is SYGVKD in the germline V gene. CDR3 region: CAIGALVDSPLHF. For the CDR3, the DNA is TGTGCCATAGGGGCCCTCGTGGATTCACCCCTCCACTTT.

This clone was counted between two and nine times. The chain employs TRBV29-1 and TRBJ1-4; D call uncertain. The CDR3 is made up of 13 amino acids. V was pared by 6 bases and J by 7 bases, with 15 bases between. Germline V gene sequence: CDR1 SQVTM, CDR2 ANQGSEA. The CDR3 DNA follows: TGCAGCGTGGGCCCGGACCTTAGTGAAAAACTGTTTTTT. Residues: CSVGPDLSEKLFF. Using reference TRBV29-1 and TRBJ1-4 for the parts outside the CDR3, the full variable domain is SAVISQKPSRDICQRGTSLTIQCQVDSQVTMMFWYRQQPGQSLTLIATANQGSEATYESGFVIDKFPISRPNLTFSTLTVSNMSPEDSSIYLCSVGPDLSEKLFFGSGTQLSVL.

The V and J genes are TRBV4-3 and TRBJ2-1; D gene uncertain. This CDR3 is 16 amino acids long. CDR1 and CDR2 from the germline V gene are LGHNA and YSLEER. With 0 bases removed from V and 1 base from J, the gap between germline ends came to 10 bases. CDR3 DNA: TGCGCCAGCAGCCAAGAAGGAGATGGATCCTACAATGAGCAGTTCTTC. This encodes CASSQEGDGSYNEQFF.

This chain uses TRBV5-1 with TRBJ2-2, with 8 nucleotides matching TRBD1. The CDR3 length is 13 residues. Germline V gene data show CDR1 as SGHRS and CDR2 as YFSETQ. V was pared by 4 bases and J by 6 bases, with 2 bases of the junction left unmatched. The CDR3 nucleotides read TGCGCCAGCAGCCCGGGACAGGCCGGGGAGCTGTTTTTT. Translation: CASSPGQAGELFF. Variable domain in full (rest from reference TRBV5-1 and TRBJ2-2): KAGVTQTPRYLIKTRGQQVTLSCSPISGHRSVSWYQQTPGQGLQFLFEYFSETQRNKGNFPGRFSGRQFSNSRSEMNVSTLELGDSALYLCASSPGQAGELFFGEGSRLTVL.

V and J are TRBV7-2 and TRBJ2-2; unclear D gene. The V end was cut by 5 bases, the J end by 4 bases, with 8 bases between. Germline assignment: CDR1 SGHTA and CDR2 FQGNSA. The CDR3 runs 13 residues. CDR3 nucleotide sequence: TGTGCCAGCAGCCCCAGGAGCACCGGGGAGCTGTTTTTT. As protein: CASSPRSTGELFF.

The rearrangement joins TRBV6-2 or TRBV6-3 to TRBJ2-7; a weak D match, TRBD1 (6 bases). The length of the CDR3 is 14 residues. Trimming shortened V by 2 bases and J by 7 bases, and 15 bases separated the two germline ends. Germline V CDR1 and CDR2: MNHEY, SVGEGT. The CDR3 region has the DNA TGTGCCAGCAGTTACATGGGGGCACTGGGAGAGCAGTACTTC. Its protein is CASSYMGALGEQYF.

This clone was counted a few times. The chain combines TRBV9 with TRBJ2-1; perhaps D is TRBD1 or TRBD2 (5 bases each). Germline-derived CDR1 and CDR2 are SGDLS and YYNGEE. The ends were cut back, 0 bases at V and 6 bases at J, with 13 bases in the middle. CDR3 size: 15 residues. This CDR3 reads CASSVGGVSANEQFF. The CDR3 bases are TGTGCCAGCAGCGTAGGAGGGGTTTCGGCCAATGAGCAGTTCTTC.

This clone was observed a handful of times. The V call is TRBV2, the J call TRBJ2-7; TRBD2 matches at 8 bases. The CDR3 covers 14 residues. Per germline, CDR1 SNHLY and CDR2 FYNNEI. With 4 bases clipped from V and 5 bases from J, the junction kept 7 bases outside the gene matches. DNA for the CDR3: TGTGCCAGCAGTGGAGGGACTAGGACGGACGAGCAGTACTTC. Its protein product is CASSGGTRTDEQYF. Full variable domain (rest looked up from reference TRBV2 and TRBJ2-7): EPEVTQTPSHQVTQMGQEVILRCVPISNHLYFYWYRQILGQKVEFLVSFYNNEISEKSEIFDDQFSVERPDGSNFTLKIRSTKLEDSAMYFCASSGGTRTDEQYFGPGTRLTVT.

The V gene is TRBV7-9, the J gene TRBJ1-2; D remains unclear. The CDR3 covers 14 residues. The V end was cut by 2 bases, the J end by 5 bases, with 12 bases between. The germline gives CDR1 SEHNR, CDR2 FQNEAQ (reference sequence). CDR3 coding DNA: TGTGCCAGCAGCTTAAGCGTTATCGATTATGGCTACACCTTC. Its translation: CASSLSVIDYGYTF.

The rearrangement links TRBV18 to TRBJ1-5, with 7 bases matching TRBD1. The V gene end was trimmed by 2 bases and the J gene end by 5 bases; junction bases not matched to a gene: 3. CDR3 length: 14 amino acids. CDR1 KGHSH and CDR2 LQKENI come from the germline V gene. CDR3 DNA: TGTGCCAGCTCACCAGGGCAGGGGGATCAGCCCCAGCATTTT. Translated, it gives CASSPGQGDQPQHF. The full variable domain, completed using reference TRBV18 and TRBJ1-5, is NAGVMQNPRHLVRRRGQEARLRCSPMKGHSHVYWYRQLPEEGLKFMVYLQKENIIDESGMPKERFSAEFPKEGPSILRIQQVVRGDSAAYFCASSPGQGDQPQHFGDGTRLSIL.

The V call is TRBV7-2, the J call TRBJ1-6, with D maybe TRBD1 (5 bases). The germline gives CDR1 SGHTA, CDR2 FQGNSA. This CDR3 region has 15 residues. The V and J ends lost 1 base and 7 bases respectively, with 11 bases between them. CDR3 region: CASSLVGEGNSPLHF. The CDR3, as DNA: TGTGCCAGCAGCTTAGTGGGGGAGGGGAATTCACCCCTCCACTTT.

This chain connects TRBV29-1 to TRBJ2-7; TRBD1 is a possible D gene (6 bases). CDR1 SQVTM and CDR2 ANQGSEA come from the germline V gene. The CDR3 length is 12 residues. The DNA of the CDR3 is TGCAGGATATTCGGGACAACCTACGAGCAGTACTTC. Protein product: CRIFGTTYEQYF.

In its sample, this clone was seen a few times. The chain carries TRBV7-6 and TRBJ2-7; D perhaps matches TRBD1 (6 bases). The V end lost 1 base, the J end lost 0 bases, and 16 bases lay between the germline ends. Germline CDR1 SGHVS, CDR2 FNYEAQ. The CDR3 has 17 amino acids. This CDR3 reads CASSLGNDRSSSYEQYF. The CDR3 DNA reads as TGTGCCAGCAGCTTAGGAAACGACAGGAGTAGCTCCTACGAGCAGTACTTC.

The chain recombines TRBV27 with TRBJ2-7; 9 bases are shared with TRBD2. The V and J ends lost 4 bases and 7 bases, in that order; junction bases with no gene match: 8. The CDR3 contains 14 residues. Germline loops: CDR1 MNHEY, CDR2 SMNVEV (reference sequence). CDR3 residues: CASSSTSGLGEQYF. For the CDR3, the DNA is TGTGCCAGCAGTTCGACTAGCGGATTGGGGGAGCAGTACTTC.

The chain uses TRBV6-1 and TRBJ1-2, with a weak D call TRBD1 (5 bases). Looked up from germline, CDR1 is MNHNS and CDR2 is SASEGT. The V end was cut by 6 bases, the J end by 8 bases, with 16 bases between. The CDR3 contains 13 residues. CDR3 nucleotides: TGTGCCAGCAGCATCCGTGGTGAGGGGGGCTACACCTTC. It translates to CASSIRGEGGYTF.

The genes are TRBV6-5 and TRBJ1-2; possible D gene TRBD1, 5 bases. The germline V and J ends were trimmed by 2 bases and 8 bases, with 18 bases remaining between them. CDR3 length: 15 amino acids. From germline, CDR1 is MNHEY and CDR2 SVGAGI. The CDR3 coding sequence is TGTGCCAGCAGTTACGTTGGGACGGTACAAGGAGGCTACACCTTC. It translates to CASSYVGTVQGGYTF.

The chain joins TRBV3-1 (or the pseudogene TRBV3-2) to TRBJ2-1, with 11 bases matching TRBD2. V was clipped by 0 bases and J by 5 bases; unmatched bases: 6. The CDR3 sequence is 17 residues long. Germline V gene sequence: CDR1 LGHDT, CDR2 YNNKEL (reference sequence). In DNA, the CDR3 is TGTGCCAGCAGCCAAGAGACTAGCGGGGTTCCTAACAATGAGCAGTTCTTC. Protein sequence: CASSQETSGVPNNEQFF.

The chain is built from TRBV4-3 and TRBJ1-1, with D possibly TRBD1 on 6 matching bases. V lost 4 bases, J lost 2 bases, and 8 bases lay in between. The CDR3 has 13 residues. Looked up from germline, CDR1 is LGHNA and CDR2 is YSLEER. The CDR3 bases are TGCGCCAGCAGCCCGACAGGAAACACTGAAGCTTTCTTT. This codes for CASSPTGNTEAFF.

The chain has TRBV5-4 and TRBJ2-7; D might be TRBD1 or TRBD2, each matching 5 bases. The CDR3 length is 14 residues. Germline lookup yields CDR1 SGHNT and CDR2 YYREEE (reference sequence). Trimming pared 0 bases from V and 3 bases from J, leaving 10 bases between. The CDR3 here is CASSLGGDNYEQYF. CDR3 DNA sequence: TGTGCCAGCAGCTTGGGAGGGGATAACTACGAGCAGTACTTC.

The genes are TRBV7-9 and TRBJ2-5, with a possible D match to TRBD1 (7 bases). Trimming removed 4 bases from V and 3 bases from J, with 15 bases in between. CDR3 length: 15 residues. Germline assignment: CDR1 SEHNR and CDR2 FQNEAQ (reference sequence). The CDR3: CASSSSDREEETQYF. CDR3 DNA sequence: TGTGCCAGCAGCTCCTCTGACAGGGAGGAAGAGACCCAGTACTTC.

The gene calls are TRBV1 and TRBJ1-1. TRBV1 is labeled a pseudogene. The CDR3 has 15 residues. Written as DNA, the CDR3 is TGCACCAGCAGCCCCGGTGGGAGGGGTTTGGGTGAAGCTTTCTTT. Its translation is CTSSPGGRGLGEAFF.

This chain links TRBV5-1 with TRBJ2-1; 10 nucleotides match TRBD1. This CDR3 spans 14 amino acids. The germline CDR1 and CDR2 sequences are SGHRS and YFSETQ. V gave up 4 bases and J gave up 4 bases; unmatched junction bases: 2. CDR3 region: CASSPGQGYNEQFF. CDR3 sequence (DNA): TGCGCCAGCAGCCCGGGACAGGGGTACAATGAGCAGTTCTTC.

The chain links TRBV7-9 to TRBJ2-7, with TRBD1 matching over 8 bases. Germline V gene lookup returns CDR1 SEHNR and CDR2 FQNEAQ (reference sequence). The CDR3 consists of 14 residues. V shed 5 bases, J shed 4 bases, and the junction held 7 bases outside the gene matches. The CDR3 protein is CASSPPDRAYEQYF. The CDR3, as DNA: TGTGCCAGCAGCCCCCCGGACAGGGCTTACGAGCAGTACTTC.